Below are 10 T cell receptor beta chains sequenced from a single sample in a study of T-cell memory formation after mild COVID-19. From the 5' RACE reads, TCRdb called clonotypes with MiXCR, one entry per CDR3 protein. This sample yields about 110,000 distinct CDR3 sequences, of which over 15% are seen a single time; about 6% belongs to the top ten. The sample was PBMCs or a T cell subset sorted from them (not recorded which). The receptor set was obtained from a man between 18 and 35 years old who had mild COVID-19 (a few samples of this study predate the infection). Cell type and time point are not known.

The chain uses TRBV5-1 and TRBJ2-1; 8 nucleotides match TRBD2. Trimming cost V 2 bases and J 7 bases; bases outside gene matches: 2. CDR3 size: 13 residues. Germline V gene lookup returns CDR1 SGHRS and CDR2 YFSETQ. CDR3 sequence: CASSLPGGNEQFF. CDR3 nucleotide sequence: TGCGCCAGCAGCTTACCGGGAGGGAATGAGCAGTTCTTC.

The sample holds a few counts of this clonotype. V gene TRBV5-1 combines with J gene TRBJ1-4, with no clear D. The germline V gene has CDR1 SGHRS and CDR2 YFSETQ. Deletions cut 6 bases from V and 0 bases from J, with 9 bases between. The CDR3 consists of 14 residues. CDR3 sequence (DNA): TGCGCCAGCACTCTCGGAACAACTAATGAAAAACTGTTTTTT. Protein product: CASTLGTTNEKLFF.

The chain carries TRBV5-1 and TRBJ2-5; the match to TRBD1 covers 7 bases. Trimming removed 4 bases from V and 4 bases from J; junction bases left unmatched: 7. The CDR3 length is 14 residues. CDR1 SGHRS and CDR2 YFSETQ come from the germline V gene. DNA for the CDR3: TGCGCCAGCAGCCCCGACAGGGCTGTAGAGACCCAGTACTTC. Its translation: CASSPDRAVETQYF.

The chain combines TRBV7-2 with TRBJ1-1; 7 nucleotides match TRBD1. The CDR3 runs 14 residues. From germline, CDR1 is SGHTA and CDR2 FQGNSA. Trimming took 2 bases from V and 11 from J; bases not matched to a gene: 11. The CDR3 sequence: CASSLRRQGVVAFF. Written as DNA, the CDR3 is TGTGCCAGCAGCTTACGGAGACAGGGCGTCGTCGCTTTCTTT.

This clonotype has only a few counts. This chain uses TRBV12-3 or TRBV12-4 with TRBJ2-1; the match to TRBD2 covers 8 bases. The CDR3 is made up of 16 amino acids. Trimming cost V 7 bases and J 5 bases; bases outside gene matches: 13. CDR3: CASISYVAGIDNEQFF. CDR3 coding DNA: TGTGCCAGCATATCATATGTAGCGGGGATAGACAATGAGCAGTTCTTC.

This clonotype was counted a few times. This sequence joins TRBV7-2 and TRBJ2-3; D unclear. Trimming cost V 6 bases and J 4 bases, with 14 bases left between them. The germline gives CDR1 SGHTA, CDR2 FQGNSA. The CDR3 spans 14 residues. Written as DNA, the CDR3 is TGTGCCAGCAGTACAGCATTACACTCAGATACGCAGTATTTT. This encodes CASSTALHSDTQYF. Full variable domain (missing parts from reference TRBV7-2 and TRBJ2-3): GAGVSQSPSNKVTEKGKDVELRCDPISGHTALYWYRQSLGQGLEFLIYFQGNSAPDKSGLPSDRFSAERTGGSVSTLTIQRTQQEDSAVYLCASSTALHSDTQYFGPGTRLTVL.

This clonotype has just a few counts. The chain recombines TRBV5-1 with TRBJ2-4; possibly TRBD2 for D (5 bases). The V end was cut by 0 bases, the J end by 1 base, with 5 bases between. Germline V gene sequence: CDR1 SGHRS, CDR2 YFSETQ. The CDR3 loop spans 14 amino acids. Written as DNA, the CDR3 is TGCGCCAGCAGCTTGGGGGAGGCCAAAAACATTCAGTACTTC. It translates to CASSLGEAKNIQYF.

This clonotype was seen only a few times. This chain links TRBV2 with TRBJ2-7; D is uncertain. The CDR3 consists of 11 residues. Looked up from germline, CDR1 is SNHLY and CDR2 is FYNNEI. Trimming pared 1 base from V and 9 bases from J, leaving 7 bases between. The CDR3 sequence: CASSEGQRQYV. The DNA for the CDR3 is TGTGCCAGCAGTGAAGGTCAGCGGCAGTACGTC.

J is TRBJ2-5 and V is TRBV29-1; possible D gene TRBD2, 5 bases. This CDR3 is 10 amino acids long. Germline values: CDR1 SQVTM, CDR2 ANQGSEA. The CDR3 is CVGGRETQYF. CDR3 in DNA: TGCGTCGGAGGCCGGGAGACCCAGTACTTC. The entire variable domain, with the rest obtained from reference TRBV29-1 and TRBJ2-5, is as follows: SAVISQKPSRDICQRGTSLTIQCQVDSQVTMMFWYRQQPGQSLTLIATANQGSEATYESGFVIDKFPISRPNLTFSTLTVSNMSPEDSSIYLCVGGRETQYFGPGTRLLVL.

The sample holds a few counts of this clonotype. The CDR3 loop is CSARPEPSRRGALYTQYF. In nucleotides, the CDR3 is TGCAGTGCTAGACCCGAACCTTCCCGGCGGGGGGCGCTCTATACGCAGTATTTT. This chain joins TRBV20-1 and TRBJ2-3, with TRBD2 matching 8 bases. The CDR3 length is 18 residues. CDR1 is DFQATT and CDR2 is SNEGSKA in the germline V gene (reference sequence). V trimming: 2 bases; J trimming: 7 bases; junction bases outside the gene matches: 20.